The 18 T cell receptor beta chains below come from one sample, sequenced in a study of cytomegalovirus exposure and HLA in healthy donors. The PCR contained 60 Vbeta and 13 Jbeta primers. Profiling relied on immunoSEQ multiplex PCR, and the TCRdb table lists in-frame clones only, not all of them. There are around 110,000 clones in the sample; around 64% occur only once, and just over 8.5% lies in the top ten. Sequencing input: PBMCs. All receptors come from a man aged 25 to 40 in good health and CMV-seropositive.

The table lists this clone with a count of one. The V and J genes are TRBV4-1 and TRBJ2-3; possible D gene TRBD1, 5 bases. This CDR3 comprises 15 residues. Germline V gene sequence: CDR1 MGHRA, CDR2 YSYEKL. The V gene lost 0 bases and the J gene lost 1 base, with 8 bases spanning the gap. DNA for the CDR3: TGCGCCAGCAGCCAAGAAATCAGGGGCACAGATACGCAGTATTTT. Amino acids: CASSQEIRGTDTQYF.

The chain couples TRBV5-1 to TRBJ1-2, with 7 bases fitting TRBD1. Germline V gene sequence: CDR1 SGHRS, CDR2 YFSETQ. The CDR3 covers 16 residues. V shed 0 bases and J 0 bases; nucleotides not matched to a gene: 5. CDR3 sequence: CASSLEGAAANYGYTF. CDR3 sequence (DNA): TGCGCCAGCAGCTTGGAGGGGGCTGCAGCTAACTATGGCTACACCTTC. Full variable domain (remainder filled in from reference TRBV5-1 and TRBJ1-2): KAGVTQTPRYLIKTRGQQVTLSCSPISGHRSVSWYQQTPGQGLQFLFEYFSETQRNKGNFPGRFSGRQFSNSRSEMNVSTLELGDSALYLCASSLEGAAANYGYTFGSGTRLTVV.

This clone was seen a handful of times. This chain joins TRBV19 and TRBJ2-5; 8 nucleotides line up with TRBD2. There are 15 residues in the CDR3. Unmatched junction bases numbered 6, after V lost 5 bases and J lost 1 base. In germline, CDR1 is LNHDA, CDR2 SQIVND (reference sequence). The CDR3 reads CASSSQRGSQETQYF. The CDR3, as DNA: TGTGCCAGTAGTTCCCAGCGGGGGTCCCAAGAGACCCAGTACTTC.

The chain employs TRBV29-1 and TRBJ2-3; D may be TRBD2 (6 bases). Trimming pared 3 bases from V and 0 bases from J, leaving 16 bases between. This CDR3 region has 16 residues. Germline CDR1 SQVTM, CDR2 ANQGSEA. The CDR3 coding sequence is TGCAGCGTTGACACTAGCAGTTGGACTAGCACAGATACGCAGTATTTT. Protein: CSVDTSSWTSTDTQYF.

Here the CDR3 reads CASSQDESGSGANVLTF. In DNA form, the CDR3 reads TGCGCCAGCAGCCAAGACGAATCAGGCTCCGGGGCCAACGTCCTGACTTTC. The chain is built from TRBV4-3 and TRBJ2-6, with D uncertain. This CDR3 spans 17 amino acids. CDR1 and CDR2 from the germline V gene are LGHNA and YSLEER. V was clipped by 0 bases and J by 4 bases, with 13 bases between them.

This chain links TRBV28 with TRBJ2-7; D uncertain. The length of the CDR3 is 13 residues. Germline assignment: CDR1 MDHEN and CDR2 SYDVKM. V was cut by 2 bases and J by 6 bases, with 11 bases left in between. The chain's CDR3 is CASSLGAMLEQYV. Written as DNA, the CDR3 is TGTGCCAGCAGTTTAGGAGCCATGCTCGAGCAGTACGTC.

J is TRBJ2-4 and V is TRBV7-8; 9 bases fit TRBD1. This CDR3 comprises 16 residues. Germline trimming cut 6 bases from V and 5 bases from J; bases unmatched to any gene: 11. The V gene's germline CDR1 is SGHVS and CDR2 FQNEAQ. The CDR3 sequence: CASSLGTGRLENIQYF. CDR3 nucleotide sequence: TGTGCCAGCAGTTTGGGGACAGGGAGGTTGGAAAACATTCAGTACTTC. The full variable domain, in which reference TRBV7-8 and TRBJ2-4 provide the parts outside the CDR3, is GAGVSQSPRYKVAKRGQDVALRCDPISGHVSLFWYQQALGQGPEFLTYFQNEAQLDKSGLPSDRFFAERPEGSVSTLKIQRTQQEDSAVYLCASSLGTGRLENIQYFGAGTRLSVL.

The chain uses TRBV18 and TRBJ1-2, with 9 positions matching TRBD1. Trimming took 5 bases from V and 4 from J; bases not matched to a gene: 8. Germline V gives CDR1 KGHSH, CDR2 LQKENI. This CDR3 is built from 15 residues. The CDR3 loop is CASSGGQGSLYGYTF. The DNA of the CDR3 is TGTGCCAGCTCAGGTGGACAGGGGTCCCTCTATGGCTACACCTTC. Combining the CDR3 with reference TRBV18 and TRBJ1-2 gives the whole variable domain NAGVMQNPRHLVRRRGQEARLRCSPMKGHSHVYWYRQLPEEGLKFMVYLQKENIIDESGMPKERFSAEFPKEGPSILRIQQVVRGDSAAYFCASSGGQGSLYGYTFGSGTRLTVV.

This clone was counted between two and nine times. J is TRBJ1-1 and V is TRBV11-2; possible D gene TRBD1, 5 bases. The germline V and J ends were trimmed by 2 bases and 5 bases, with 9 bases remaining between them. CDR1 is SGHAT, CDR2 FQNNGV, per germline. The CDR3 is 13 residues long. The CDR3 region has the DNA TGTGCCAGCAGCTTATGGGGGGGGACTGAAGCTTTCTTT. Protein product: CASSLWGGTEAFF.

This clone occurred a few times. This chain links TRBV10-3 with TRBJ2-2; 8 bases fit TRBD2. Trimming took 1 base from V and 2 from J; bases not matched to a gene: 6. The CDR3 runs to 17 residues. Germline CDR1 is ENHRY and CDR2 is SYGVKD. CDR3 in DNA: TGTGCCATCAGTGAGTTGCTTGGACTAGCAAACACCGGGGAGCTGTTTTTT. Translating gives CAISELLGLANTGELFF.

This chain links TRBV19 with TRBJ1-1; 8 bases agree with TRBD1. Germline V gene data show CDR1 as LNHDA and CDR2 as SQIVND (reference sequence). After removal of 7 bases from V and 1 base from J, the junction contained 8 bases not matched to a gene. This CDR3 comprises 15 residues. The CDR3 loop is CASIYPGGANTEAFF. The DNA of the CDR3 is TGTGCCAGTATATACCCAGGGGGCGCGAACACTGAAGCTTTCTTT.

V and J are TRBV30 and TRBJ1-2; 9 bases agree with TRBD1. Germline V gene lookup returns CDR1 GTSNPN and CDR2 SVGIG (reference sequence). The CDR3 is 14 residues long. After removal of 0 bases from V and 6 bases from J, the junction contained 5 bases not matched to a gene. The chain's CDR3 is CAWSVWDRVDGYTF. The CDR3 DNA is TGTGCCTGGAGTGTATGGGACAGGGTCGATGGCTACACCTTC.

The chain is built from TRBV30 and TRBJ2-7, with D maybe TRBD1 (6 bases). This CDR3 is 14 amino acids long. Trimming shortened V by 0 bases and J by 3 bases, and 12 bases separated the two germline ends. Germline V gives CDR1 GTSNPN, CDR2 SVGIG (reference sequence). The CDR3 loop is CAWSVGQGSYEQYF. In DNA, the CDR3 is TGTGCCTGGAGTGTAGGCCAGGGGAGCTACGAGCAGTACTTC.

V and J are TRBV28 and TRBJ1-2; no definite D call. Looked up from germline, CDR1 is MDHEN and CDR2 is SYDVKM. The germline V and J ends were trimmed by 2 bases and 4 bases, with 20 bases remaining between them. This CDR3 region has 17 residues. The CDR3 coding sequence is TGTGCCAGCAGTTTACCTAATACGGCACCAGAGCGCTATGGCTACACCTTC. This sequence encodes CASSLPNTAPERYGYTF.

The CDR3 loop reads CASSLLRDSGTDTQYF. The CDR3 nucleotides are TGCGCCAGCAGCCTTCTCCGGGACAGTGGCACAGATACGCAGTATTTT. The genes are TRBV5-1 and TRBJ2-3; 7 nucleotides line up with TRBD1. The CDR3 runs to 16 residues. Germline loops: CDR1 SGHRS, CDR2 YFSETQ. The J segment lost 1 base and the V segment lost 4 bases, leaving 9 bases of the junction unmatched. The entire variable domain, with the rest obtained from reference TRBV5-1 and TRBJ2-3, is as follows: KAGVTQTPRYLIKTRGQQVTLSCSPISGHRSVSWYQQTPGQGLQFLFEYFSETQRNKGNFPGRFSGRQFSNSRSEMNVSTLELGDSALYLCASSLLRDSGTDTQYFGPGTRLTVL.

The chain links TRBV5-1 to TRBJ2-5; 11 bases align to TRBD2. CDR3 length: 16 residues. The ends lost 4 bases at V and 4 bases at J; junction bases unmatched: 9. From germline, CDR1 is SGHRS and CDR2 YFSETQ. The CDR3 protein is CASSKTLGLAGETQYF. CDR3 DNA: TGCGCCAGCAGCAAGACACTCGGACTAGCGGGAGAGACCCAGTACTTC.

The V call is TRBV5-5, the J call TRBJ2-2; TRBD2 might be the D (6 bases). V lost 2 bases to trimming and J lost 7 bases, with 9 bases between them. Germline lookup yields CDR1 SGHKS and CDR2 YYEKEE (reference sequence). There are 13 residues in the CDR3. The CDR3 nucleotides are TGTGCCAGCAGCTTAGGAGGGTACGGGGAGCTGTTTTTT. Amino acid sequence: CASSLGGYGELFF.

The chain recombines TRBV18 with TRBJ2-1, with 8 bases lining up with TRBD1. Germline CDR1 reads KGHSH; CDR2 reads LQKENI. The CDR3 is 15 amino acids. With V trimmed by 4 bases and J by 13 bases, 15 bases remained unmatched. CDR3 residues: CASSHQDRVTLLQFF. The CDR3 bases are TGTGCCAGCTCACATCAGGACAGGGTAACCCTCCTTCAGTTCTTC.